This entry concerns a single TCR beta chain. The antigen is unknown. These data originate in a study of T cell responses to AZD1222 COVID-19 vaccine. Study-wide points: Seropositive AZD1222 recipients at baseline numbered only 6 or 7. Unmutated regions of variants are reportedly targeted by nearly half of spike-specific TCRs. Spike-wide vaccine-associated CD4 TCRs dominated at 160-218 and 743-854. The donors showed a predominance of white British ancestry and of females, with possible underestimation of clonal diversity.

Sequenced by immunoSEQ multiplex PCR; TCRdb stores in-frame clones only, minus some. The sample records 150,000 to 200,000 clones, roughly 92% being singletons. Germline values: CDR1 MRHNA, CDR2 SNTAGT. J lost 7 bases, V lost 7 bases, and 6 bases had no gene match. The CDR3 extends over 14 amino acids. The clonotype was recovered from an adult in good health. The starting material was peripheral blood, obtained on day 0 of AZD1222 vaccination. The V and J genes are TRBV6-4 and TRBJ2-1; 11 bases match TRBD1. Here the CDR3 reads CASNEGQGVNEQFF. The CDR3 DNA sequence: TGTGCCAGCAATGAGGGACAGGGGGTTAATGAGCAGTTCTTC.